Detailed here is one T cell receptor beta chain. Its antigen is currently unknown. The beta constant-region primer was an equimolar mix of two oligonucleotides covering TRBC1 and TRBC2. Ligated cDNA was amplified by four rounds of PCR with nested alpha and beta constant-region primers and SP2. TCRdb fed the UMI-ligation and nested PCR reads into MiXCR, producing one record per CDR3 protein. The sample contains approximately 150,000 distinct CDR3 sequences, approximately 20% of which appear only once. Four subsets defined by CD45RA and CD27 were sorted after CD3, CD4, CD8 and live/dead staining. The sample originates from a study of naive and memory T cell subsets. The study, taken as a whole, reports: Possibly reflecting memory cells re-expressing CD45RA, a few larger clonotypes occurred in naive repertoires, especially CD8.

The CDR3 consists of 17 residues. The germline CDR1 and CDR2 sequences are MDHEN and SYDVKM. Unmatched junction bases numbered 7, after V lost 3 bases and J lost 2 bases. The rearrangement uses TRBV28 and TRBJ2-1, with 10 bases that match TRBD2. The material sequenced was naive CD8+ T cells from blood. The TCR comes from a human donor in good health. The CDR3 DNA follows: TGTGCCAGCAGTTTTACGCTAGCGGGAGAGCCCTACAATGAGCAGTTCTTC. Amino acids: CASSFTLAGEPYNEQFF.